The clone carrying this TCR beta chain was counted a few times. Antigen: not known. Germline CDR1 is MDHEN and CDR2 is SYDVKM. V was shortened by 8 bases and J by 2 bases, with 6 bases between the two germline ends. The CDR3 loop spans 12 amino acids. Arm-PCR of CDR3 regions and iRepertoire HTBI primers were used to build TCR beta libraries. Using its own MiXCR run on the multiplex PCR reads, TCRdb lists one record per CDR3 protein. The data show about 470,000 distinct CDR3 sequences, with approximately 21% seen just once and roughly 6.9% held by the top ten. The time point here: persistent/refractory GD, antithyroid drugs over 5 years with positive TRAb. RNA isolated from PBMCs was used to make the TCR library. This specimen belongs to a study of regulatory T cells in long-lasting Graves disease. Whole-study findings and limits: TRBV28 was favored in persistent disease, as were TRBJ1-2 and TRBJ2-5. Only peripheral blood was studied, not thyroid tissue.

The receptor was derived from a female donor with Graves disease. The V gene is TRBV28, the J gene TRBJ1-4; no definite D call. Sequenced material: peripheral blood mononuclear cells (PBMCs), taken when the disease was refractory, from a patient treated with antithyroid drugs. The CDR3 loop reads CASGSTNEKLFF. The CDR3 DNA sequence: TGTGCCAGCGGGAGCACTAATGAAAAACTGTTTTTT.